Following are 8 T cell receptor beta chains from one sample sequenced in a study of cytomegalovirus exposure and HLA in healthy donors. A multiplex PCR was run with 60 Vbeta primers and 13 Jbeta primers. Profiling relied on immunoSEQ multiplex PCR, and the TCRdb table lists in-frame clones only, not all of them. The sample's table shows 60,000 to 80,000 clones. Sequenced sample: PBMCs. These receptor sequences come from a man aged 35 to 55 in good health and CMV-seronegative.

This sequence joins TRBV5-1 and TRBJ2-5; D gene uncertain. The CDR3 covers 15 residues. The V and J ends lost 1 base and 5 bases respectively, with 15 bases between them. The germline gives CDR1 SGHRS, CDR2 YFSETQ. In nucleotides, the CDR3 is TGCGCCAGCAGCTTGTATACAGAGCTTCAGGAGACCCAGTACTTC. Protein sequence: CASSLYTELQETQYF.

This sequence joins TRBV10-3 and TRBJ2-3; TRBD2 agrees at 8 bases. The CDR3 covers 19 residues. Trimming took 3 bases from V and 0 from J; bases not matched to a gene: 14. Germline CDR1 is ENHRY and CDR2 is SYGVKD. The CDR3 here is CAISEGIAGYVSSTDTQYF. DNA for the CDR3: TGTGCCATCAGTGAAGGGATAGCGGGGTACGTCAGCAGCACAGATACGCAGTATTTT.

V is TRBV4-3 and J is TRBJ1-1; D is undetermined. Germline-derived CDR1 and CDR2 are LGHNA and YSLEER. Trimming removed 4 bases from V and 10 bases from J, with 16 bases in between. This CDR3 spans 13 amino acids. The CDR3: CASSPQAPGAAFF. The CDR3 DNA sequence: TGCGCCAGCAGCCCTCAGGCCCCAGGCGCAGCTTTCTTT.

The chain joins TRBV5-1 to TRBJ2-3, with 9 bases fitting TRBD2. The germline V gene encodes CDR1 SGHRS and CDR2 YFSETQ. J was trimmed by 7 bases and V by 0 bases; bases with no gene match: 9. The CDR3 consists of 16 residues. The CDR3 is CASSLEAGGPVNTQYF. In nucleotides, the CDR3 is TGCGCCAGCAGCTTGGAGGCGGGGGGGCCGGTCAATACGCAGTATTTT.

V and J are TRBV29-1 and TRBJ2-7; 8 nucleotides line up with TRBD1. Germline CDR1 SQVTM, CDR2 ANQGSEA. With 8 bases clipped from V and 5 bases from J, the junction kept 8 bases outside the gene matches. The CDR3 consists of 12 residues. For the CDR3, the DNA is TGCAGCACCAAGACAGGGGTAGACGAGCAGTACTTC. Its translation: CSTKTGVDEQYF.

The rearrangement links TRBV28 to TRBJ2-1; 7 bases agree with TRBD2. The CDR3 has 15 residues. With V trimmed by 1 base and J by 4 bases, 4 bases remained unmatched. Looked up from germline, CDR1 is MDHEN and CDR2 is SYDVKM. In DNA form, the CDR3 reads TGTGCCAGCAGTTTATCTCTAGCGGTTTACAATGAGCAGTTCTTC. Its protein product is CASSLSLAVYNEQFF.

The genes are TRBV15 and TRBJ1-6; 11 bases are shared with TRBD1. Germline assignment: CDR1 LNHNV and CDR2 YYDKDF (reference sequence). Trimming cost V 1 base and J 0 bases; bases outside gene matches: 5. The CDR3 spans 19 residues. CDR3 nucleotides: TGTGCCACCAGCAGAGTCGGACAGGGGGCATTCTCCTATAATTCACCCCTCCACTTT. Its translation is CATSRVGQGAFSYNSPLHF.

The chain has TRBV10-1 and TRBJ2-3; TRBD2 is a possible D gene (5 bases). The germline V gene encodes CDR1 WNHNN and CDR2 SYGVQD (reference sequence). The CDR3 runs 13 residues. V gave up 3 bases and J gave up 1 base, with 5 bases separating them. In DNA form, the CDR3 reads TGCGCCAGCAGTGACGGGGGCACAGATACGCAGTATTTT. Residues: CASSDGGTDTQYF.